Listed below are T cell receptor beta chains from one sample, sequenced in a study of T-cell reconstitution after alpha-beta-depleted transplantation in children. In TCRdb, the PCR reads were re-called with MiXCR into one record per CDR3 protein. This repertoire shows fewer than 150,000 distinct CDR3 sequences, roughly 23% found once; its top ten account for over 9.5%. Sequencing used PBMCs, mostly from graft donor cells, obtained 180 days after TCRalphabeta/CD19-depleted stem cell transplant. All receptors derive from a male patient aged 2 to 10 who had a stem cell transplant for chronic granulomatous disease, so the T cells may come from the graft donor. Both conserved end residues are part of each CDR3. The D gene is left open where the match is weak. A clone size is listed for some rows: how often the clone was seen (once, few, many), or a class if it is expanded.

D | J | V | size | CDR3 | DNA
. | TRBJ2-7 | TRBV20-1 | many | CSARSKQTYEQYF | TGCAGTGCTAGAAGCAAGCAAACCTACGAGCAGTACTTC
. | TRBJ2-4 | TRBV12-3/TRBV12-4 | few | CASSSIERLAKNIQYF | TGTGCCAGCAGTTCCATAGAGCGCCTAGCCAAAAACATTCAGTACTTC
. | TRBJ2-5 | TRBV29-1 | few | CSVRLVLRETQYF | TGCAGCGTGCGACTAGTTTTAAGGGAGACCCAGTACTTC
. | TRBJ2-7 | TRBV25-1 | many | CASSDRSDSYEQYF | TGTGCCAGCAGTGATAGGTCGGACTCCTACGAGCAGTACTTC
. | TRBJ2-2 | TRBV15 | . | CATSRQVPGTGELFF | TGTGCCACCAGCAGACAGGTACCAGGCACCGGGGAGCTGTTTTTT
TRBD1 | TRBJ1-4 | TRBV5-1 | many | CASRVTGTGFEKLFF | TGCGCCAGCAGAGTGACCGGGACAGGGTTTGAAAAACTGTTTTTT
. | TRBJ1-6 | TRBV7-6 | many | CASSLDSPLHF | TGTGCCAGCAGCTTAGATTCACCCCTCCACTTT
. | TRBJ2-3 | TRBV6-1 | many | CASSDSLSAADTQYF | TGTGCCAGCAGTGATTCGCTGTCGGCGGCAGATACGCAGTATTTT
TRBD2 | TRBJ2-3 | TRBV11-2 | many | CASNQKGAGPILNTDTQYF | TGTGCCAGCAATCAAAAGGGAGCGGGACCGATACTGAACACAGATACGCAGTATTTT
. | TRBJ1-3 | TRBV20-1 | many | CSASRPGAPGNTIYF | TGCAGTGCTAGTCGGCCGGGGGCGCCTGGAAACACCATATATTTT
. | TRBJ2-7 | TRBV7-2 | many | CASSRTDYEQYF | TGTGCCAGCAGCAGGACAGATTACGAGCAGTACTTC
. | TRBJ2-1 | TRBV7-9 | many | CASSLAREEFYNEQFF | TGTGCCAGCAGCTTAGCAAGAGAGGAATTCTACAATGAGCAGTTCTTC
TRBD1 | TRBJ2-7 | TRBV7-9 | . | CASGRGQGYEQYF | TGTGCCTCGGGGAGAGGACAGGGATACGAGCAGTACTTC
TRBD1 | TRBJ2-1 | TRBV7-7 | . | CASSQGVTYNEQFF | TGTGCTAGCAGCCAGGGGGTTACCTACAATGAGCAGTTCTTC
. | TRBJ2-2 | TRBV12-3/TRBV12-4 | . | CASSYRGPTGELFF | TGTGCCAGCAGTTATCGGGGACCCACCGGGGAGCTGTTTTTT
. | TRBJ2-7 | TRBV3-1 | many | CASSQETGPPYEQYF | TGTGCCAGCAGCCAAGAAACGGGGCCTCCTTACGAGCAGTACTTC
. | TRBJ2-3 | TRBV20-1 | many | CSAAGAGWTDTQYF | TGCAGTGCCGCAGGAGCTGGGTGGACAGATACGCAGTATTTT
TRBD1 | TRBJ1-1 | TRBV20-1 | . | CSATIPGQGRMNTEAFF | TGCAGTGCTACTATACCGGGACAGGGAAGAATGAACACTGAAGCTTTCTTT
TRBD1 | TRBJ2-7 | TRBV6-1 | many | CASTLGQGYEQYF | TGTGCCAGCACCTTGGGACAGGGCTACGAGCAGTACTTC
. | TRBJ2-5 | TRBV6-1 | . | CASRMTEIQETQYF | TGTGCCAGCAGAATGACAGAAATACAAGAGACCCAGTACTTC
. | TRBJ1-1 | TRBV18 | few | CASSVNDGGGTEAFF | TGTGCCAGCTCAGTCAACGACGGCGGAGGCACTGAAGCTTTCTTT
. | TRBJ1-4 | TRBV10-3 | once | CAISESLIKGPEKLFF | TGTGCCATCAGTGAGTCGCTAATAAAAGGGCCCGAAAAACTGTTTTTT
TRBD1 | TRBJ2-4 | TRBV20-1 | few | CSASRDSLAKNIQYF | TGCAGTGCAAGCCGGGACAGTTTAGCCAAAAACATTCAGTACTTC
. | TRBJ1-4 | TRBV14 | . | CASSQIREKLFF | TGTGCCAGCAGCCAAATTAGGGAAAAACTGTTTTTT
TRBD1 | TRBJ2-5 | TRBV30 | . | CAWSPLGDRPKETQYF | TGTGCCTGGAGTCCTCTGGGGGACAGGCCAAAAGAGACCCAGTACTTC
TRBD1 | TRBJ1-2 | TRBV5-1 | many | CASSLPYRGYGYTF | TGCGCCAGCAGCTTGCCTTACAGGGGCTATGGCTACACCTTC
. | TRBJ2-2 | TRBV20-1 | . | CSARYVDTGELFF | TGCAGTGCTAGATACGTAGACACCGGGGAGCTGTTTTTT
TRBD2 | TRBJ2-7 | TRBV18 | many | CASSPPTGRAYEQYF | TGTGCCAGCTCACCACCGACCGGGAGGGCCTACGAGCAGTACTTC